This T cell receptor beta chain stems from a study of blood T cell repertoires in COVID-19. Study in general: Acute and convalescent COVID-19 specimens originated in the United States, Italy and Spain. Sample material is recorded as cDNA or gDNA derived from T cells, B-cell-depleted T cells, or PBMCs.

Original data processing: The assay estimated nucleated cells by amplifying reference gene primers. The data were produced by immunoSEQ multiplex PCR, yet TCRdb's version contains in-frame clones alone and is incomplete. For V, J and clone size, that table is used; D and trimming come from the DNA. The sample carries fewer than 50,000 clones, over 75% recorded once. The CDR3 extends over 16 amino acids. CDR1 and CDR2 (germline): KGHSH, LQKENI. The trim removed 6 bases at V and 12 bases at J, leaving 19 bases unmatched. This clone was seen once. The clonotype was recovered from a woman older than 75 with acute or convalescent COVID-19. The sample was peripheral blood. The chain links TRBV18 to TRBJ1-2, with 10 bases matching TRBD1. The CDR3 DNA sequence: TGTGCCAGCTCGCAATACTACACCGGGACAGGGGAGGTCCACACCTTC. Translation gives CASSQYYTGTGEVHTF.